This T cell receptor beta chain was identified during a study of CD8+CD57+ T cells in acquired aplastic anemia. Germline CDR1 is SGHTA and CDR2 is FQGNSA. The ends were cut back, 3 bases at V and 13 bases at J, with 24 bases in the middle. This CDR3 is 15 amino acids long. An expansion of CD8+CD57+ cells by flow cytometry had been shown in patients chosen for sequencing. None of the patients had been given any therapy when their blood was sampled. Whole-study results and caveats: In common between the patients and the controls were twenty-nine CD8+ CDR3 sequences.

Genomic DNA, serving as template, underwent TCR beta VDJ and CDR3 profiling. TCRdb re-called the reads through MiXCR, storing one row per CDR3 protein. This sample yields about 260,000 distinct CDR3 sequences, of which around 82% are seen a single time; 40% to 50% belongs to the top ten. The table lists this clonotype with a count of one. Its antigen remains unknown. The receptor comes from a human donor with aplastic anemia. The sequencing sample was made of sorted CD4+, CD8+, or CD8+CD57+ T cells (not recorded which) from PBMCs. V usage is TRBV7-2 and J usage is TRBJ2-5, with a possible D match to TRBD2 (7 bases). DNA of the CDR3: TGTGCCAGCAGCTTCGCCGGGGGGCGCCCCGGGGACCTGTACTTC. Translation: CASSFAGGRPGDLYF.